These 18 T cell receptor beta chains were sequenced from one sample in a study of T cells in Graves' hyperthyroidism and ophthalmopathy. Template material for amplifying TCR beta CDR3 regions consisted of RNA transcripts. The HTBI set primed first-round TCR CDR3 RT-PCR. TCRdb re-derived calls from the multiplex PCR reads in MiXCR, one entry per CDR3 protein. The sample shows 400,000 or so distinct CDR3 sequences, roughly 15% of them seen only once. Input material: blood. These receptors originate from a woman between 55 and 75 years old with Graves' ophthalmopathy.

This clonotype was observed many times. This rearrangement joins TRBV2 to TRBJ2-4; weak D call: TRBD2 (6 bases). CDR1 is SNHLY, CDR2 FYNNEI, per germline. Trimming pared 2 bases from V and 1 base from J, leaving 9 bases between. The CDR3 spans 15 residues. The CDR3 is CASSELLAAKNIQYF. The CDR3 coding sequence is TGTGCCAGCAGTGAACTGCTAGCGGCCAAAAACATTCAGTACTTC.

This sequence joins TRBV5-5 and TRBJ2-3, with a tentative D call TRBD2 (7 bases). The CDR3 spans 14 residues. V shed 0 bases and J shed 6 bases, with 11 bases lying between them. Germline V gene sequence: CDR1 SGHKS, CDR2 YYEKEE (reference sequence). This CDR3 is CASSLGGGLDTQYF. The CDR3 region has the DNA TGTGCCAGCAGCTTGGGGGGGGGCTTGGATACGCAGTATTTT.

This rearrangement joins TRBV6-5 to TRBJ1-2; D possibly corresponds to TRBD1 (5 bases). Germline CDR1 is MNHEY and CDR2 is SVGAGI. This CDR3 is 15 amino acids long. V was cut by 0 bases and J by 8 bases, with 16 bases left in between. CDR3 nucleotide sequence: TGTGCCAGCAGTTACTCGCGGGGGGATTTTATGGGCTACACCTTC. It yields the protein CASSYSRGDFMGYTF.

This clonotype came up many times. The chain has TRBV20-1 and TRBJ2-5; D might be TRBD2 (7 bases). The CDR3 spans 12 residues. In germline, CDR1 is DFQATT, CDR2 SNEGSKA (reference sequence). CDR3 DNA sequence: TGCAGCCCAATAGGGGGGGACGAGACCCAGTACTTC. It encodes CSPIGGDETQYF.

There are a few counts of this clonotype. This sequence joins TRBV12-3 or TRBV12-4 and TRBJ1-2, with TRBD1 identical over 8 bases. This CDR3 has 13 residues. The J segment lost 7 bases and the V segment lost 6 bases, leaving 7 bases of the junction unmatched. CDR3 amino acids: CASSTQGAIGYTF. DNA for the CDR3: TGTGCCAGCAGCACCCAGGGGGCCATTGGCTACACCTTC.

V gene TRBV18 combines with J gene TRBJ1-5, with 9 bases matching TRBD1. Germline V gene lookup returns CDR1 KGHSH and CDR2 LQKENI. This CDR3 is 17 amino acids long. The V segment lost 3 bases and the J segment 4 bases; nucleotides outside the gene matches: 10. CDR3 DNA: TGTGCCAGCTCACCTGCGACAGGGGGGCCGGGAAATCAGCCCCAGCATTTT. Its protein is CASSPATGGPGNQPQHF.

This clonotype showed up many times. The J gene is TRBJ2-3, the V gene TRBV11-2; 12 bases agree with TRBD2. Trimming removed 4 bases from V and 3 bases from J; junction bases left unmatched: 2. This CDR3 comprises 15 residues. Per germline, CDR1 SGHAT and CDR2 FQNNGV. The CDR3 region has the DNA TGTGCCAGCAGCTCTAGCGGGAGGGCTACAGATACGCAGTATTTT. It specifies CASSSSGRATDTQYF.

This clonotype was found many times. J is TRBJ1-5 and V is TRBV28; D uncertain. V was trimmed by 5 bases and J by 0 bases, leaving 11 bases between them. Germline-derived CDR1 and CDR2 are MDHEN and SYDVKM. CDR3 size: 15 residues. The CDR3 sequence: CASSTGTYSNQPQHF. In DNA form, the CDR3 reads TGTGCCAGCAGTACCGGAACCTATAGCAATCAGCCCCAGCATTTT.

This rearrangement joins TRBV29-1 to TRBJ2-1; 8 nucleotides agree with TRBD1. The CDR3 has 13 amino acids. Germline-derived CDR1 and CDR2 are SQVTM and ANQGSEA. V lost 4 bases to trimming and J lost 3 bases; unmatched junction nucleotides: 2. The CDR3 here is CSVAGQGYNEQFF. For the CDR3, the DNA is TGCAGCGTTGCTGGACAGGGCTACAATGAGCAGTTCTTC.

The chain's CDR3 is CASSIDMTSGRQETQYF. CDR3 sequence (DNA): TGTGCCAGTAGTATAGATATGACTAGTGGGCGACAAGAGACCCAGTACTTC. The chain recombines TRBV19 with TRBJ2-5; tentatively, D is TRBD2 (6 bases). Trimming removed 0 bases at V and 2 bases at J, with 16 bases between. This CDR3 comprises 17 residues. Germline CDR1 reads LNHDA; CDR2 reads SQIVND (reference sequence).

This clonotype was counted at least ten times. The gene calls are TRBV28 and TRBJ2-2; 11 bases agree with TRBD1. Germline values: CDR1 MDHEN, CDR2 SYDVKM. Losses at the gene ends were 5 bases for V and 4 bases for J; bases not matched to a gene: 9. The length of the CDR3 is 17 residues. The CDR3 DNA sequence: TGTGCCAGCAGTCGAGGACAGGGGGCGGTAGTCACCGGGGAGCTGTTTTTT. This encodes CASSRGQGAVVTGELFF.

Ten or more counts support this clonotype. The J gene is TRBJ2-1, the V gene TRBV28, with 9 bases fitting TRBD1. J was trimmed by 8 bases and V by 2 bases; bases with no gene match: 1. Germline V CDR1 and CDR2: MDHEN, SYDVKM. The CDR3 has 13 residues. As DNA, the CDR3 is TGTGCCAGCAGTTTAGGGACAGGGTATGAGCAGTTCTTC. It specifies CASSLGTGYEQFF.

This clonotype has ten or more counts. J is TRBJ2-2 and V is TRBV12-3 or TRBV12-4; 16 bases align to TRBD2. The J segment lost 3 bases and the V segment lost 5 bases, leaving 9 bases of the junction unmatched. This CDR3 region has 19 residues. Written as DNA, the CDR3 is TGTGCCAGCAGTGCAGAGGGACTAGCGGGAGGGGGAGACACCGGGGAGCTGTTTTTT. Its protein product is CASSAEGLAGGGDTGELFF.

The CDR3 region has the DNA TGTGCCAGCAGGGGACTAGCGGGAGGAGTCGCCGGGGAGCTGTTTTTT. The encoded protein is CASRGLAGGVAGELFF. The V and J genes are TRBV6-1 and TRBJ2-2; 15 bases agree with TRBD2. Germline V gene lookup returns CDR1 MNHNS and CDR2 SASEGT. V was clipped by 6 bases and J by 6 bases; unmatched bases: 5. The CDR3 consists of 16 residues.

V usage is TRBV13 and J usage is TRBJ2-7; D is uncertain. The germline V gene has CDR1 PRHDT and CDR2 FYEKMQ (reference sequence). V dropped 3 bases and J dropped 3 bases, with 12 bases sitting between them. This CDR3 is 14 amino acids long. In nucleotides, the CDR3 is TGTGCCAGCAGCTTTTCGGGTCCCCTCTACGAGCAGTACTTC. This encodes CASSFSGPLYEQYF.

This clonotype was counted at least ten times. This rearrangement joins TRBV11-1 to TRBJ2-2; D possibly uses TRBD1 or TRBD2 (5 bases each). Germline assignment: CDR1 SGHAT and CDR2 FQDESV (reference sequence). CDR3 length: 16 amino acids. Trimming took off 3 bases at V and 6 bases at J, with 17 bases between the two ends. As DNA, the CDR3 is TGTGCCAGCAGCTTGGATTTGGGGGAGTCGGCCGGGGAGCTGTTTTTT. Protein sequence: CASSLDLGESAGELFF.

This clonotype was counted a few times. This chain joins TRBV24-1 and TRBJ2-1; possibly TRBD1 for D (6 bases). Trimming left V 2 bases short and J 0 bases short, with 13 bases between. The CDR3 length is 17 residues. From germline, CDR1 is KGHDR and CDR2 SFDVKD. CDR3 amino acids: CATSDSRGLSSYNEQFF. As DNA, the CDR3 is TGTGCCACCAGTGATTCCAGGGGTCTCAGCTCCTACAATGAGCAGTTCTTC.

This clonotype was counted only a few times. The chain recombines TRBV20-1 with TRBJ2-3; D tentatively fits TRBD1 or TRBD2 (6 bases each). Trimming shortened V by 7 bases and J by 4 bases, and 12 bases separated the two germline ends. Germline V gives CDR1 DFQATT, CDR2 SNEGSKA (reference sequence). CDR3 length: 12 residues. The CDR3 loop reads CSGRGEADTQYF. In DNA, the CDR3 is TGCAGTGGAAGGGGGGAGGCAGATACGCAGTATTTT.